Presented here are 27 T cell receptor beta chains from one specimen sequenced in a study of human T cells and chemical hapten exposure. TCRdb independently ran MiXCR on the RACE reads; one entry per CDR3 protein. The data show some 98,000 distinct CDR3 sequences, with 10% to 11% seen just once and under 4% held by the top ten. The time point: pre-sensitization, week 0. Documented treatment: therapeutic diphenylcyclopropenone sensitization with weekly scalp DPC. This material consisted of whole blood, taken in connection with sensitization to the hapten diphenylcyclopropenone (DPC). Every receptor here comes from a woman aged 55-69 years with alopecia areata. Some clones in this sample may be carry-over from other donors' samples.

The chain has TRBV5-1 and TRBJ2-3; 8 positions agree with TRBD2. CDR3 length equals 17 residues. J was trimmed by 2 bases and V by 0 bases; bases with no gene match: 8. Germline assignment: CDR1 SGHRS and CDR2 YFSETQ. In nucleotides, the CDR3 is TGCGCCAGCAGCTTGGCCCAAGCGGGGGCGTACACAGATACGCAGTATTTT. Amino acid sequence: CASSLAQAGAYTDTQYF.

This clonotype was seen repeatedly, ten times or more. A read error may account for a junction end that differs from germline. The V and J genes are TRBV7-7 and TRBJ2-2; D remains ambiguous. This CDR3 comprises 14 residues. Germline V gene data show CDR1 as SSHAT and CDR2 as FNYEAQ (reference sequence). CDR3 amino acids: CASSRTTRTGELFF. Here the CDR3 DNA reads TGTGCTAGCAGTCGTACCACCAGAACCGGGGAGCTGTTTTTT.

The CDR3, as DNA: TGTGCCAGCGGGACGTCAGGGACAGGTGTCGAGCAGTACTTC. Translation: CASGTSGTGVEQYF. The rearrangement joins TRBV27 to TRBJ2-7; 8 bases are a match to TRBD1. V was pared by 8 bases and J by 6 bases, with 12 bases of the junction left unmatched. Germline CDR1 is MNHEY and CDR2 is SMNVEV (reference sequence). The CDR3 consists of 14 residues.

This clonotype appeared a few times. This chain uses TRBV5-4 with TRBJ2-2; tentatively, D is TRBD2 (6 bases). Trimming cost V 4 bases and J 6 bases, with 7 bases left between them. Germline-derived CDR1 and CDR2 are SGHNT and YYREEE (reference sequence). The length of the CDR3 is 12 residues. In nucleotides, the CDR3 is TGTGCCAGCAGCGGGGACTCCGGGGAGCTGTTTTTT. Its protein product is CASSGDSGELFF.

The gene calls are TRBV3-1 and TRBJ1-3; D uncertain. In germline, CDR1 is LGHDT, CDR2 YNNKEL (reference sequence). Trimming took off 0 bases at V and 0 bases at J, with 6 bases between the two ends. This CDR3 spans 15 amino acids. CDR3 protein: CASSQDDNSGNTIYF. The DNA of the CDR3 is TGTGCCAGCAGCCAAGATGACAACTCTGGAAACACCATATATTTT.

The rearrangement joins TRBV29-1 to TRBJ2-7; unclear D gene. V dropped 7 bases and J dropped 5 bases, with 15 bases sitting between them. Germline V gives CDR1 SQVTM, CDR2 ANQGSEA. The CDR3 extends over 12 amino acids. This chain's CDR3 is CSAKLRFHEQYF. CDR3 nucleotide sequence: TGCAGCGCCAAGCTAAGGTTCCACGAGCAGTACTTC.

V and J are TRBV12-3 or TRBV12-4 and TRBJ2-3; no definite D call. The V gene lost 4 bases and the J gene lost 2 bases, with 19 bases spanning the gap. CDR3 length: 17 amino acids. DNA of the CDR3: TGTGCCAGCAGTTCCCCGAGGAGCTCAGATGTCACAGATACGCAGTATTTT. It translates to CASSSPRSSDVTDTQYF.

This clonotype was seen ten or more times. Written as DNA, the CDR3 is TGCGCCAGCAGCCAAGATGTCCGACTAGCGCGGGAGACCCAGTACTTC. Its translation is CASSQDVRLARETQYF. J is TRBJ2-5 and V is TRBV4-1; 8 bases are shared with TRBD2. From germline, CDR1 is MGHRA and CDR2 YSYEKL. The CDR3 sequence is 16 residues long. Trimming removed 0 bases from V and 5 bases from J; junction bases left unmatched: 8.

The rearrangement joins TRBV3-1 to TRBJ2-3, with TRBD2 matching 15 bases. The V segment lost 2 bases and the J segment 3 bases; nucleotides outside the gene matches: 12. The CDR3 is 20 residues long. CDR1 LGHDT and CDR2 YNNKEL come from the germline V gene (reference sequence). The CDR3: CASSQQWTSGGAESTDTQYF. The CDR3 nucleotides are TGTGCCAGCAGCCAACAATGGACTAGCGGGGGGGCTGAAAGTACAGATACGCAGTATTTT.

This clonotype was counted ten times or more. V is TRBV12-3 or TRBV12-4 and J is TRBJ1-5; 11 nucleotides match TRBD1. This CDR3 contains 18 residues. V trimming: 5 bases; J trimming: 6 bases; junction bases outside the gene matches: 15. Here the CDR3 reads CASSTQGTGGYGSQPQHF. CDR3 in DNA: TGTGCCAGCAGTACCCAAGGGACAGGGGGATATGGGAGTCAGCCCCAGCATTTT.

This clonotype has just a few counts. This chain links TRBV11-2 with TRBJ2-5; 9 bases match TRBD1. CDR3 length: 15 residues. Germline trimming cut 4 bases from V and 5 bases from J; bases unmatched to any gene: 8. Germline lookup yields CDR1 SGHAT and CDR2 FQNNGV. Here the CDR3 DNA reads TGTGCCAGCAGCTACAACCCCGGACAGGGGGAGACCCAGTACTTC. Residues: CASSYNPGQGETQYF. Looking up the rest from reference TRBV11-2 and TRBJ2-5 gives the full variable domain: EAGVAQSPRYKIIEKRQSVAFWCNPISGHATLYWYQQILGQGPKLLIQFQNNGVVDDSQLPKDRFSAERLKGVDSTLKIQPAKLEDSAVYLCASSYNPGQGETQYFGPGTRLLVL.

This clonotype was seen a handful of times. The DNA of the CDR3 is TGCAGCGTTAGACTAGCGGGGGGAGTTACTTCTGAGCAGTACTTC. Translated, it gives CSVRLAGGVTSEQYF. The V and J genes are TRBV29-1 and TRBJ2-7; 13 nucleotides line up with TRBD2. The germline V gene encodes CDR1 SQVTM and CDR2 ANQGSEA. This CDR3 contains 15 residues. Trimming removed 5 bases from V and 7 bases from J; junction bases left unmatched: 11.

This clonotype was observed at least ten times. This chain links TRBV5-5 with TRBJ1-5; TRBD1 aligns across 9 bases. In germline, CDR1 is SGHKS, CDR2 YYEKEE (reference sequence). This CDR3 region has 17 residues. The J segment lost 0 bases and the V segment lost 3 bases, leaving 7 bases of the junction unmatched. The CDR3 region is CASSSGTGSYSNQPQHF. The CDR3 DNA reads TGTGCCAGCAGCTCCGGGACAGGGAGCTATAGCAATCAGCCCCAGCATTTT.

CDR3 sequence reads: CASSLGLREAYEQYF. The CDR3 DNA follows: TGTGCCAGCAGCTTGGGGCTCCGAGAGGCCTACGAGCAGTACTTC. The V and J genes are TRBV5-6 and TRBJ2-7; no clear D. V dropped 0 bases and J dropped 2 bases, with 12 bases sitting between them. Germline V gene sequence: CDR1 SGHDT, CDR2 YYEEEE. The CDR3 has 15 residues.

At least ten counts were recorded for this clonotype. This rearrangement joins TRBV18 to TRBJ2-3, with 10 bases identical to TRBD2. Germline CDR1 is KGHSH and CDR2 is LQKENI. J lost 1 base, V lost 1 base, and 2 bases had no gene match. The CDR3 consists of 16 residues. CDR3 amino acids: CASSPLLAGGTDTQYF. The CDR3 coding sequence is TGTGCCAGCTCACCACTTCTAGCGGGGGGCACAGATACGCAGTATTTT.

This clonotype was observed many times. The V and J genes are TRBV24-1 and TRBJ2-3; D may be TRBD2 (6 bases). Trimming removed 7 bases from V and 6 bases from J, with 13 bases in between. This CDR3 is built from 13 residues. The germline V gene encodes CDR1 KGHDR and CDR2 SFDVKD. CDR3 in amino acids: CATSLGGMDTQYF. The DNA for the CDR3 is TGTGCCACCAGCCTTGGGGGGATGGATACGCAGTATTTT.

The V call is TRBV7-3, the J call TRBJ2-1; D is unresolved. The CDR3 is 15 residues long. The germline V gene has CDR1 SGHTA and CDR2 FQGTGA. The V end lost 5 bases, the J end lost 1 base, and 12 bases lay between the germline ends. This CDR3 is CASSPIAHSYNEQFF. The CDR3, as DNA: TGTGCCAGCAGCCCGATCGCCCATTCCTACAATGAGCAGTTCTTC.

This clonotype came up many times. The chain recombines TRBV7-2 with TRBJ1-1; tentatively, D is TRBD1 (5 bases). From germline, CDR1 is SGHTA and CDR2 FQGNSA. The CDR3 sequence is 15 residues long. V was trimmed by 5 bases and J by 6 bases, leaving 19 bases between them. In DNA form, the CDR3 reads TGTGCCAGCAGCCCCGGCGGGCAGGGTGGTGCTGAAGCTTTCTTT. Amino acid sequence: CASSPGGQGGAEAFF.

This clonotype was seen only a few times. The V gene is TRBV20-1, the J gene TRBJ2-5; a weak D match, TRBD2 (5 bases). The V end was cut by 5 bases, the J end by 1 base, with 17 bases between. There are 15 residues in the CDR3. From germline, CDR1 is DFQATT and CDR2 SNEGSKA (reference sequence). The CDR3 protein is CSAHSELRRQETQYF. The CDR3, as DNA: TGCAGTGCTCATAGCGAATTGAGGCGCCAAGAGACCCAGTACTTC.

The chain is built from TRBV11-2 and TRBJ2-1; D uncertain. The length of the CDR3 is 12 residues. Per germline, CDR1 SGHAT and CDR2 FQNNGV. The V gene lost 8 bases and the J gene lost 4 bases, with 9 bases spanning the gap. In nucleotides, the CDR3 is TGTGCCAGCGGGCAGGAGTACAATGAGCAGTTCTTC. This gives the protein CASGQEYNEQFF.

This clonotype was counted at least ten times. J is TRBJ2-5 and V is TRBV12-3 or TRBV12-4; D may correspond to TRBD1 or TRBD2 (5 bases each). The CDR3 has 13 residues. Trimming shortened V by 3 bases and J by 5 bases, and 10 bases separated the two germline ends. Here the CDR3 reads CASSFWGTETQYF. For the CDR3, the DNA is TGTGCCAGCAGTTTTTGGGGGACGGAGACCCAGTACTTC.

This clonotype was seen ten or more times. CDR3 DNA sequence: TGCGCCAGCAGCTTGGCCGGGGCAGCCTACGAGCAGTACTTC. Amino acids: CASSLAGAAYEQYF. The V and J genes are TRBV5-1 and TRBJ2-7; D is possibly TRBD1 or TRBD2 (5 bases each). Trimming removed 0 bases at V and 2 bases at J, with 9 bases between. CDR3 length: 14 residues. Germline V gene lookup returns CDR1 SGHRS and CDR2 YFSETQ.

The V gene is TRBV2, the J gene TRBJ1-1; 8 bases match TRBD1. There are 12 residues in the CDR3. Germline CDR1 is SNHLY and CDR2 is FYNNEI. The trim removed 10 bases at V and 7 bases at J, leaving 8 bases unmatched. Here the CDR3 DNA reads TGTGCCACCCACGGACAGGGTGGTGAAGCTTTCTTT. Translating it yields CATHGQGGEAFF.

The table lists this clonotype with a few counts. CDR3 amino acids: CASSLRLENTEAFF. CDR3 DNA sequence: TGTGCCAGCAGCTTGAGGTTGGAGAACACTGAAGCTTTCTTT. The rearrangement links TRBV7-9 to TRBJ1-1; D unresolved. This CDR3 has 14 residues. CDR1 is SEHNR and CDR2 is FQNEAQ in the germline V gene (reference sequence). V gave up 3 bases and J gave up 1 base, with 9 bases separating them.

This clonotype was counted only a few times. The genes are TRBV2 and TRBJ1-5, with a tentative D call TRBD1 (5 bases). CDR1 and CDR2 from the germline V gene are SNHLY and FYNNEI. The V gene lost 4 bases and the J gene lost 6 bases, with 10 bases spanning the gap. This CDR3 contains 13 residues. In DNA form, the CDR3 reads TGTGCCAGCAGTGGACGGGGCGCTCAGCCCCAGCATTTT. Translating it yields CASSGRGAQPQHF.

This clonotype was picked up a small number of times. The genes are TRBV29-1 and TRBJ2-1; a weak D match, TRBD2 (7 bases). This CDR3 region has 14 residues. Trimming took off 7 bases at V and 5 bases at J, with 18 bases between the two ends. Germline V gene lookup returns CDR1 SQVTM and CDR2 ANQGSEA. The CDR3 sequence: CSAGGGAANNEQFF. As DNA, the CDR3 is TGCAGCGCTGGTGGGGGGGCCGCTAACAATGAGCAGTTCTTC.

This clonotype came up a few times. V usage is TRBV18 and J usage is TRBJ2-2; unclear D gene. The V gene's germline CDR1 is KGHSH and CDR2 LQKENI. Trimming stripped 3 bases from V and 9 bases from J, with 8 bases between. This CDR3 is built from 12 residues. The CDR3 here is CASSPSSRELFF. The CDR3 coding sequence is TGTGCCAGCTCACCCAGCTCCCGGGAGCTGTTTTTT.